This entry lists 32 T cell receptor beta chains sequenced from one sample in a study of cytomegalovirus exposure and HLA in healthy donors. The PCR used 60 Vbeta and 13 Jbeta primers. The data were produced by immunoSEQ multiplex PCR, yet TCRdb's version contains in-frame clones alone and is incomplete. This sample has about 200,000 clones, with over 75% found just once. The sequencing input was PBMCs. These receptor sequences come from a woman aged 25 to 39 in good health and CMV-seronegative.

The chain couples TRBV13 to TRBJ2-7; 8 positions agree with TRBD2. The V and J ends lost 4 bases and 2 bases, in that order; junction bases with no gene match: 4. CDR3 size: 14 residues. Germline values: CDR1 PRHDT, CDR2 FYEKMQ (reference sequence). In DNA form, the CDR3 reads TGTGCCAGCAGCTCCGGGACTAGTGCCTACGAGCAGTACTTC. Translated, it gives CASSSGTSAYEQYF.

This chain links TRBV7-2 with TRBJ1-5; D uncertain. The CDR3 contains 15 residues. V shed 6 bases and J shed 0 bases, with 12 bases lying between them. CDR1 is SGHTA and CDR2 is FQGNSA in the germline V gene. CDR3 nucleotides: TGTGCCAGCAGGAGATCCATCCATAGCAATCAGCCCCAGCATTTT. The encoded protein is CASRRSIHSNQPQHF.

This chain uses TRBV6-6 with TRBJ1-2, with 9 bases aligning to TRBD1. Germline V lookup: CDR1 MNHNY, CDR2 SVGAGI (reference sequence). V lost 4 bases to trimming and J lost 8 bases; unmatched junction nucleotides: 5. The CDR3 sequence is 13 residues long. The CDR3 coding sequence is TGTGCCAGCAGTTCCGGGACAGGGCAGGGCTACACCTTC. Protein product: CASSSGTGQGYTF.

The CDR3 coding sequence is TGTGCCAGCAGCCCTGGGGGGAGTCGAGGACTCTACGAGCAGTACTTC. It codes for CASSPGGSRGLYEQYF. The chain recombines TRBV11-3 with TRBJ2-7; TRBD2 is a possible D gene (6 bases). Germline assignment: CDR1 SGHNT and CDR2 YENEEA. The CDR3 is 16 residues long. Trimming took 5 bases from V and 3 from J, leaving 20 bases between them.

In regard to this clone: Compared with germline, one end of the junction differs, possibly owing to a read error. The J gene is TRBJ2-5, the V gene TRBV7-2, with 8 bases aligning to TRBD2. Germline CDR1 and CDR2: SGHTA and FQGNSA. This CDR3 has 14 residues. CDR3 sequence: CASSLGEAGAPPHF. CDR3 nucleotides: TGTGCCAGCAGCTTAGGGGAAGCGGGAGCCCCTCCCCACTTC. The complete variable domain, with remaining parts taken from reference TRBV7-2 and TRBJ2-5, reads GAGVSQSPSNKVTEKGKDVELRCDPISGHTALYWYRQSLGQGLEFLIYFQGNSAPDKSGLPSDRFSAERTGGSVSTLTIQRTQQEDSAVYLCASSLGEAGAPPHFGPGTRLLVL.

V is TRBV2 and J is TRBJ2-5; 8 bases are a match to TRBD2. This CDR3 has 13 residues. The germline V gene encodes CDR1 SNHLY and CDR2 FYNNEI. Trimming cost V 8 bases and J 4 bases; bases outside gene matches: 6. CDR3 in DNA: TGTGCCAGCTCTCGGGAGGGAAGAGAGACCCAGTACTTC. This sequence encodes CASSREGRETQYF.

The chain has TRBV29-1 and TRBJ2-6; 7 nucleotides match TRBD1. CDR1 is SQVTM, CDR2 ANQGSEA, per germline. The CDR3 totals 15 residues. V lost 6 bases to trimming and J lost 1 base; unmatched junction nucleotides: 6. The CDR3 region is CSVGTVLSGANVLTF. The CDR3 region has the DNA TGCAGCGTCGGGACAGTTCTTTCTGGGGCCAACGTCCTGACTTTC.

This clone was recorded a few times. CDR3 in amino acids: CASSLAAGGLIYEQYF. In DNA form, the CDR3 reads TGTGCCAGCAGCTTGGCGGCGGGAGGATTAATCTACGAGCAGTACTTC. J is TRBJ2-7 and V is TRBV5-5, with 8 bases that match TRBD2. CDR1 is SGHKS, CDR2 YYEKEE, per germline (reference sequence). J was trimmed by 3 bases and V by 0 bases; bases with no gene match: 8. CDR3 length equals 16 residues. The entire variable domain, with the rest obtained from reference TRBV5-5 and TRBJ2-7, is as follows: DAGVTQSPTHLIKTRGQQVTLRCSPISGHKSVSWYQQVLGQGPQFIFQYYEKEERGRGNFPDRFSARQFPNYSSELNVNALLLGDSALYLCASSLAAGGLIYEQYFGPGTRLTVT.

V and J are TRBV18 and TRBJ2-2; TRBD1 agrees at 10 bases. V shed 4 bases and J 1 base; nucleotides not matched to a gene: 3. CDR3 length: 16 residues. Germline CDR1 reads KGHSH; CDR2 reads LQKENI. The chain's CDR3 is CASSLWTGGNTGELFF. CDR3 sequence (DNA): TGTGCCAGCTCACTGTGGACAGGGGGGAACACCGGGGAGCTGTTTTTT.

The chain links TRBV9 to TRBJ1-1, with 9 nucleotides matching TRBD1. The CDR3 is 16 residues long. Germline V gene lookup returns CDR1 SGDLS and CDR2 YYNGEE. The V and J ends lost 0 bases and 1 base, in that order; junction bases with no gene match: 4. In nucleotides, the CDR3 is TGTGCCAGCAGCGTAGTGGGGACAGGGTGGAACACTGAAGCTTTCTTT. Translation: CASSVVGTGWNTEAFF.

This clone was found a few times. This chain connects TRBV18 to TRBJ1-2, with unresolved D. CDR3 length equals 15 residues. Trimming took off 6 bases at V and 5 bases at J, with 19 bases between the two ends. Germline V gene lookup returns CDR1 KGHSH and CDR2 LQKENI. Here the CDR3 reads CASSLHAPAQYGYTF. CDR3 DNA sequence: TGTGCCAGCTCTCTCCACGCCCCTGCCCAGTATGGCTACACCTTC.

The V call is TRBV5-4, the J call TRBJ1-1; D is possibly TRBD1 (5 bases). The CDR3 sequence is 16 residues long. Germline CDR1 reads SGHNT; CDR2 reads YYREEE (reference sequence). V lost 0 bases to trimming and J lost 1 base, with 13 bases between them. The CDR3 coding sequence is TGTGCCAGCAGCTTGGGAGCGGGACGGCAGAACACTGAAGCTTTCTTT. This encodes CASSLGAGRQNTEAFF.

The V gene is TRBV5-1, the J gene TRBJ2-7; 12 bases fit TRBD2. Germline lookup yields CDR1 SGHRS and CDR2 YFSETQ. The CDR3 is 15 residues long. V trimming: 3 bases; J trimming: 6 bases; junction bases outside the gene matches: 7. CDR3 sequence (DNA): TGCGCCAGCAGCTGGACTAGCGGGGCCGAGAGCGAGCAGTACTTC. This gives the protein CASSWTSGAESEQYF.

The CDR3 DNA is TGTGCCAGCACCACTCAGGGGTCCTCTTGGAATGAGCAGTTCTTC. It encodes CASTTQGSSWNEQFF. The chain has TRBV6-1 and TRBJ2-1, with a tentative D call TRBD1 (6 bases). The CDR3 consists of 15 residues. Germline V lookup: CDR1 MNHNS, CDR2 SASEGT. The V gene lost 7 bases and the J gene lost 7 bases, with 20 bases spanning the gap.

The CDR3: CSVGSRLTEAFF. CDR3 bases: TGCAGCGTTGGCTCCAGACTCACTGAAGCTTTCTTT. V is TRBV29-1 and J is TRBJ1-1; D gene uncertain. The CDR3 extends over 12 amino acids. The V end lost 4 bases, the J end lost 4 bases, and 10 bases lay between the germline ends. Looked up from germline, CDR1 is SQVTM and CDR2 is ANQGSEA.

The chain recombines TRBV2 with TRBJ1-6; weak D call: TRBD1 (5 bases). The CDR3 is 16 amino acids. Per the germline V gene, CDR1 is SNHLY and CDR2 is FYNNEI. The germline V and J ends were trimmed by 1 base and 7 bases, with 14 bases remaining between them. This CDR3 reads CASSEGGRALNSPLHF. CDR3 bases: TGTGCCAGCAGTGAAGGGGGCAGGGCACTCAATTCACCCCTCCACTTT.

For this clone: The identical CDR3 is also encoded by other nucleotide sequences in the sample. The chain recombines TRBV5-1 with TRBJ2-3, with D possibly TRBD2 on 5 matching bases. This CDR3 contains 14 residues. Trimming pared 0 bases from V and 1 base from J, leaving 6 bases between. CDR1 and CDR2 (germline): SGHRS, YFSETQ. CDR3 amino acids: CASSLVRGTDTQYF. The CDR3, as DNA: TGCGCCAGCAGCTTGGTGAGGGGCACAGATACGCAGTATTTT.

The genes are TRBV5-1 and TRBJ2-7, with 7 bases fitting TRBD2. With V trimmed by 2 bases and J by 0 bases, 14 bases remained unmatched. The CDR3 extends over 18 amino acids. From germline, CDR1 is SGHRS and CDR2 YFSETQ. CDR3 nucleotides: TGCGCCAGCAGCTTAAGTCTGGCTGGGCGGGGGAGCTCCTACGAGCAGTACTTC. Translated: CASSLSLAGRGSSYEQYF.

The rearrangement links TRBV6-5 to TRBJ1-1; 12 bases fit TRBD1. The germline gives CDR1 MNHEY, CDR2 SVGAGI. The junction had 10 bases not matched to a gene; V was cut back by 7 bases and J by 10 bases. This CDR3 spans 14 amino acids. The CDR3 DNA reads as TGTGCCAGCAACCGCGGGACAGGGGGCTTTGGAGCTTTCTTT. This sequence encodes CASNRGTGGFGAFF.

The chain has TRBV29-1 and TRBJ2-1, with D maybe TRBD2 (5 bases). Trimming stripped 5 bases from V and 4 bases from J, with 12 bases between. Germline V gene data show CDR1 as SQVTM and CDR2 as ANQGSEA. The length of the CDR3 is 13 residues. As DNA, the CDR3 is TGCAGCGTTCAGGAGGACCCTTACAATGAGCAGTTCTTC. This gives the protein CSVQEDPYNEQFF.

The rearrangement joins TRBV10-2 to TRBJ2-4; 16 positions match TRBD2. CDR3 size: 19 residues. V gave up 2 bases and J gave up 3 bases; unmatched junction bases: 7. Germline V CDR1 and CDR2: WSHSY, SAAADI. CDR3 residues: CASSERGLAGGRGKNIQYF. DNA of the CDR3: TGCGCCAGCAGTGAGCGGGGACTAGCGGGGGGGCGTGGCAAAAACATTCAGTACTTC.

The chain carries TRBV29-1 and TRBJ2-7; 9 nucleotides match TRBD1. This CDR3 contains 13 residues. Germline-derived CDR1 and CDR2 are SQVTM and ANQGSEA. Trimming at V came to 7 bases and at J to 0 bases, leaving 4 bases not matched to a gene. The CDR3 bases are TGCAGCGCCGGGACAGGGAGCTCCTACGAGCAGTACTTC. Its translation is CSAGTGSSYEQYF.

Regarding this clone: At the DNA level, this CDR3 is encoded by other sequences in the same sample as well. The CDR3 bases are TGCAGCGTTGAAGATGCGGGAGGGACAGATACGCAGTATTTT. As protein: CSVEDAGGTDTQYF. The V gene is TRBV29-1, the J gene TRBJ2-3; TRBD2 matches at 9 bases. After removal of 0 bases from V and 3 bases from J, the junction contained 1 base not matched to a gene. Germline V gene sequence: CDR1 SQVTM, CDR2 ANQGSEA. CDR3 length: 14 residues.

The chain carries TRBV5-6 and TRBJ2-7; maybe TRBD2 (7 bases). Germline V lookup: CDR1 SGHDT, CDR2 YYEEEE. Trimming stripped 4 bases from V and 0 bases from J, with 17 bases between. The CDR3 covers 16 residues. CDR3 protein: CASSPGGLDDSYEQYF. As DNA, the CDR3 is TGTGCCAGCAGCCCGGGGGGCTTAGATGACTCCTACGAGCAGTACTTC.

This chain uses TRBV7-2 with TRBJ2-1; D uncertain. Germline assignment: CDR1 SGHTA and CDR2 FQGNSA. V dropped 1 base and J dropped 10 bases, with 11 bases sitting between them. CDR3 length: 13 amino acids. The chain's CDR3 is CASSLDPVWEQFF. CDR3 coding DNA: TGTGCCAGCAGCTTAGATCCAGTCTGGGAGCAGTTCTTC.

J is TRBJ2-5 and V is TRBV2, with TRBD1 matching 8 bases. From germline, CDR1 is SNHLY and CDR2 FYNNEI. J was trimmed by 5 bases and V by 9 bases; bases with no gene match: 11. The CDR3 is 14 residues long. The CDR3 loop reads CASFPTGTGETQYF. CDR3 in DNA: TGTGCCAGTTTCCCCACCGGGACAGGCGAGACCCAGTACTTC. The full variable domain, rest sourced from reference TRBV2 and TRBJ2-5, is EPEVTQTPSHQVTQMGQEVILRCVPISNHLYFYWYRQILGQKVEFLVSFYNNEISEKSEIFDDQFSVERPDGSNFTLKIRSTKLEDSAMYFCASFPTGTGETQYFGPGTRLLVL.

The V call is TRBV9, the J call TRBJ1-3, with TRBD1 as a possible D gene (6 bases). CDR1 is SGDLS and CDR2 is YYNGEE in the germline V gene. The V end was cut by 4 bases, the J end by 1 base, with 18 bases between. The CDR3 loop spans 17 amino acids. CDR3 bases: TGTGCCAGCAGCCCTAAAGTGGTCAGGGGTTCTGGAAACACCATATATTTT. Its translation: CASSPKVVRGSGNTIYF. Full variable domain (rest looked up from reference TRBV9 and TRBJ1-3): DSGVTQTPKHLITATGQRVTLRCSPRSGDLSVYWYQQSLDQGLQFLIQYYNGEERAKGNILERFSAQQFPDLHSELNLSSLELGDSALYFCASSPKVVRGSGNTIYFGEGSWLTVV.

V and J are TRBV7-8 and TRBJ1-5, with 7 nucleotides matching TRBD1. J gave up 0 bases and V 6 bases, and 8 bases lay outside the gene matches. Per the germline V gene, CDR1 is SGHVS and CDR2 is FQNEAQ. This CDR3 is 16 amino acids long. The CDR3 nucleotides are TGTGCCAGCAGTCCACAGGGGCCCTATAGCAATCAGCCCCAGCATTTT. This gives the protein CASSPQGPYSNQPQHF.

The V call is TRBV7-8, the J call TRBJ1-1, with D perhaps TRBD1 (6 bases). The length of the CDR3 is 17 residues. Trimming left V 5 bases short and J 5 bases short, with 24 bases between. Germline V gene sequence: CDR1 SGHVS, CDR2 FQNEAQ. The CDR3: CASSPDRPHIIGTEAFF. The CDR3 DNA sequence: TGTGCCAGCAGCCCGGACAGACCACACATCATAGGGACTGAAGCTTTCTTT.

With respect to this clone: Within the sample, other DNA sequences also encode this same CDR3. The rearrangement links TRBV30 to TRBJ2-6, with TRBD2 matching 9 bases. With V trimmed by 0 bases and J by 4 bases, 10 bases remained unmatched. CDR1 GTSNPN and CDR2 SVGIG come from the germline V gene (reference sequence). CDR3 length equals 18 residues. DNA of the CDR3: TGTGCCTGGAGTGTAAGGGGGCGGGGGGGCTCGGGGGCCAACGTCCTGACTTTC. As protein: CAWSVRGRGGSGANVLTF.

The chain has TRBV7-9 and TRBJ1-2, with a weak D call TRBD1 (5 bases). From germline, CDR1 is SEHNR and CDR2 FQNEAQ (reference sequence). V dropped 1 base and J dropped 5 bases, with 11 bases sitting between them. This CDR3 is 14 amino acids long. The CDR3 sequence is CASSLDSPGYGYTF. Here the CDR3 DNA reads TGTGCCAGCAGCTTAGATTCCCCAGGGTATGGCTACACCTTC.

The chain employs TRBV19 and TRBJ1-5; TRBD1 matches 10 bases. The CDR3 has 18 residues. With 5 bases clipped from V and 0 bases from J, the junction kept 10 bases outside the gene matches. Per germline, CDR1 LNHDA and CDR2 SQIVND (reference sequence). The CDR3 DNA is TGTGCCAGTAGTCGGTGGACAGGGGGATATAATAGCAATCAGCCCCAGCATTTT. It translates to CASSRWTGGYNSNQPQHF.